These 9 T cell receptor beta chains were sequenced from one sample in a study of T cell repertoires in cytomegalovirus infection. TCRdb analysed the reads with MiXCR anew, one entry per CDR3 protein. The sample gives about 300,000 distinct CDR3 sequences, roughly 26% of which show up once; approximately 14% is in the top ten. The sample consisted of PBMCs. The receptor set was obtained from a human donor in good health (CMV status not recorded). Some clones in this sample may be carry-over from other donors' samples.

In its sample, this clonotype was seen many times. The gene calls are TRBV6-5 and TRBJ2-7; 7 bases are shared with TRBD1. V lost 10 bases, J lost 0 bases, and 9 bases stayed unmatched. The CDR3 has 14 amino acids. Germline V gives CDR1 MNHEY, CDR2 SVGAGI. The CDR3 DNA sequence: TGTGCCATCAGGAACAGGGGTAGCTCCTACGAGCAGTACTTC. Amino acid sequence: CAIRNRGSSYEQYF.

This clonotype appeared a few times. This chain connects TRBV2 to TRBJ2-7; tentatively, D is TRBD2 (5 bases). With 4 bases removed from V and 6 bases from J, the gap between germline ends came to 19 bases. Germline V gives CDR1 SNHLY, CDR2 FYNNEI. The CDR3 consists of 15 residues. Here the CDR3 reads CASSAFGSGRSEQYF. The DNA of the CDR3 is TGTGCCAGCAGTGCCTTTGGTTCGGGGAGATCCGAGCAGTACTTC.

Many counts were recorded for this clonotype. The CDR3 DNA is TGTGCCACCAGCAAACAGGGAGTCCTTACAGATACGCAGTATTTT. Translation gives CATSKQGVLTDTQYF. The rearrangement joins TRBV24-1 to TRBJ2-3, with a tentative D call TRBD1 (6 bases). Germline loops: CDR1 KGHDR, CDR2 SFDVKD. This CDR3 has 15 amino acids. The germline V and J ends were trimmed by 7 bases and 3 bases, with 16 bases remaining between them.

V and J are TRBV29-1 and TRBJ2-3; the match to TRBD1 covers 9 bases. Germline CDR1 is SQVTM and CDR2 is ANQGSEA. The CDR3 is 14 amino acids. The V segment lost 3 bases and the J segment 9 bases; nucleotides outside the gene matches: 10. The CDR3 region is CSVEKGQGGETQYF. The CDR3 nucleotides are TGCAGCGTTGAGAAGGGACAGGGTGGAGAAACGCAGTATTTT.

The chain joins TRBV27 to TRBJ2-1; D might be TRBD1 (6 bases). The CDR3 sequence is 15 residues long. Germline CDR1 and CDR2: MNHEY and SMNVEV (reference sequence). Trimming removed 2 bases at V and 1 base at J, with 9 bases between. This chain's CDR3 is CASSLRTASYNEQFF. The CDR3 nucleotides are TGTGCCAGCAGTTTACGGACAGCTTCCTACAATGAGCAGTTCTTC.

This clonotype occurred a few times. The chain has TRBV7-9 and TRBJ1-1; D might be TRBD1 (5 bases). Trimming removed 5 bases from V and 7 bases from J, with 11 bases in between. The CDR3 is 12 amino acids. CDR1 and CDR2 from the germline V gene are SEHNR and FQNEAQ (reference sequence). CDR3 amino acids: CASSERQHEAFF. CDR3 in DNA: TGTGCCAGCAGCGAGCGACAGCATGAAGCTTTCTTT.

This clonotype was counted only a few times. V and J are TRBV7-2 and TRBJ2-3, with D perhaps TRBD2 (5 bases). The V and J ends lost 1 base and 1 base respectively, with 12 bases between them. This CDR3 is built from 16 residues. Per germline, CDR1 SGHTA and CDR2 FQGNSA. The CDR3 loop reads CASSLVGSDGTDTQYF. CDR3 DNA: TGTGCCAGCAGCTTAGTCGGTAGCGACGGCACAGATACGCAGTATTTT.

This clonotype occurred a few times. This chain joins TRBV6-6 and TRBJ2-7; D possibly corresponds to TRBD2 (7 bases). This CDR3 has 16 residues. CDR1 MNHNY and CDR2 SVGAGI come from the germline V gene (reference sequence). The CDR3 DNA reads TGTGTCGCTAAAGGGGAAGTAGGCGGGGGCCTGGGCGAGCAGTACTTC. Translated, it gives CVAKGEVGGGLGEQYF.

This clonotype was counted many times. The chain joins TRBV7-2 to TRBJ2-1, with unresolved D. Germline CDR1 is SGHTA and CDR2 is FQGNSA. V dropped 3 bases and J dropped 4 bases, with 16 bases sitting between them. The CDR3 runs 16 residues. The DNA for the CDR3 is TGTGCCAGCAGCTTCAAGGACGGGTGGGTTTACAATGAGCAGTTCTTC. Translated: CASSFKDGWVYNEQFF.